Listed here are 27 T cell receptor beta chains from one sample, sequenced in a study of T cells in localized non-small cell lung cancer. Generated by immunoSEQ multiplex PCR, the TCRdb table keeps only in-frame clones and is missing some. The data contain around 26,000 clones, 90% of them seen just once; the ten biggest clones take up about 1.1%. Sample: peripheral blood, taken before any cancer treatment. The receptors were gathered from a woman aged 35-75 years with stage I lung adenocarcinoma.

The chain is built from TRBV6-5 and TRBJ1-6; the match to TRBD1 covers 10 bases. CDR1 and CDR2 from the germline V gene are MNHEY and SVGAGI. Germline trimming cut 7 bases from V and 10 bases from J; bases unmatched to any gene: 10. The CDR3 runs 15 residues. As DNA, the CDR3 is TGTGCCAGCACCTCCCCGGGACAGGGGTACTCACCCCTCCACTTT. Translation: CASTSPGQGYSPLHF.

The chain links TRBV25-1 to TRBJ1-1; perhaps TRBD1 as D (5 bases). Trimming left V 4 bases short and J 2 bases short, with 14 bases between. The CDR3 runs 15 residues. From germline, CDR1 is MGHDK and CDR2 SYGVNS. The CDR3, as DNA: TGTGCCAGCAGTGGATTGGGGGGGGTAAACACTGAAGCTTTCTTT. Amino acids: CASSGLGGVNTEAFF.

The CDR3 DNA follows: TGTGCCAGCAGCTTGGGGACCCCCCCCGATACGCAGTATTTT. Protein product: CASSLGTPPDTQYF. The J gene is TRBJ2-3, the V gene TRBV7-2; either TRBD1 or TRBD2 may supply D (5 bases each). V was shortened by 3 bases and J by 6 bases, with 13 bases between the two germline ends. Germline V gene data show CDR1 as SGHTA and CDR2 as FQGNSA. This CDR3 has 14 residues.

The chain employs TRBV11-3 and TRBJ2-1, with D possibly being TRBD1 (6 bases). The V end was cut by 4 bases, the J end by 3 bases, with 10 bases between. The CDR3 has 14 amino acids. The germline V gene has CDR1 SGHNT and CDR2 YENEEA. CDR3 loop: CASSWRTDYNEQFF. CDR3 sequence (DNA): TGTGCCAGCAGCTGGAGGACAGACTACAATGAGCAGTTCTTC. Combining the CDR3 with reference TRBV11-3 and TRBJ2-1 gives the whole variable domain EAGVVQSPRYKIIEKKQPVAFWCNPISGHNTLYWYLQNLGQGPELLIRYENEEAVDDSQLPKDRFSAERLKGVDSTLKIQPAELGDSAVYLCASSWRTDYNEQFFGPGTRLTVL.

This CDR3 is CAISRDRDNQPQHF. The CDR3 DNA is TGTGCCATCAGCCGGGACAGGGACAATCAGCCCCAGCATTTT. The chain is built from TRBV10-3 and TRBJ1-5, with 9 bases aligning to TRBD1. V dropped 6 bases and J dropped 3; count of bases not matched to a gene: 3. CDR1 and CDR2 from the germline V gene are ENHRY and SYGVKD. The CDR3 spans 14 residues.

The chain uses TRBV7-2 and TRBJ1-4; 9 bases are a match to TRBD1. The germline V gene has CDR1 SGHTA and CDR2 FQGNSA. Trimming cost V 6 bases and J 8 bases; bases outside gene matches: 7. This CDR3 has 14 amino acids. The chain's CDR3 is CASRQGAVSEKLFF. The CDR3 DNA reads TGTGCCAGCAGACAGGGGGCAGTGAGCGAAAAACTGTTTTTT.

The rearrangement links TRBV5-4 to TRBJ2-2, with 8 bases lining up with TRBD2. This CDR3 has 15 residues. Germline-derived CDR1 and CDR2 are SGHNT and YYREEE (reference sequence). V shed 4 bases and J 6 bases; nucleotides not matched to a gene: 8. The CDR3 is CASSRSGSLAGELFF. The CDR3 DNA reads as TGTGCCAGCAGCCGGAGCGGGAGTTTAGCCGGGGAGCTGTTTTTT.

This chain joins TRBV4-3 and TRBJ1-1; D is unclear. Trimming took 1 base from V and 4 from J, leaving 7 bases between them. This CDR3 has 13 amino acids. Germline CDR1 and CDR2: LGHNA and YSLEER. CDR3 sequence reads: CASSQGRVTEAFF. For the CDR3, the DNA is TGCGCCAGCAGCCAAGGACGGGTCACTGAAGCTTTCTTT.

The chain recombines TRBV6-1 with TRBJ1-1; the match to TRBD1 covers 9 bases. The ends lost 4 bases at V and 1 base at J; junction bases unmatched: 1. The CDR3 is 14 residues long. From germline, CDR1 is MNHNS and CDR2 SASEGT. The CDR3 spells CASSATGGNTEAFF. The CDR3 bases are TGTGCCAGCAGTGCGACAGGGGGGAACACTGAAGCTTTCTTT.

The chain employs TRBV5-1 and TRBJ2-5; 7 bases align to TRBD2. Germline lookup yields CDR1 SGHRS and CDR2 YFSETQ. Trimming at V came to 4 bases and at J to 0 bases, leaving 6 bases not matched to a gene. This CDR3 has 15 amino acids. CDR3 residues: CASSAGLQYQETQYF. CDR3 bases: TGCGCCAGCAGCGCGGGACTACAGTACCAAGAGACCCAGTACTTC.

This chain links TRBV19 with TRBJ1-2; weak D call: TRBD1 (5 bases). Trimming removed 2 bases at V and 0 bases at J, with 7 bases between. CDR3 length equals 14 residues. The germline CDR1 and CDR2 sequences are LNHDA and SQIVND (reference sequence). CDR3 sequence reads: CASSITGANYGYTF. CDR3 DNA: TGTGCCAGTAGTATAACAGGAGCTAACTATGGCTACACCTTC. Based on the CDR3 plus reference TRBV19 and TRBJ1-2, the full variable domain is DGGITQSPKYLFRKEGQNVTLSCEQNLNHDAMYWYRQDPGQGLRLIYYSQIVNDFQKGDIAEGYSVSREKKESFPLTVTSAQKNPTAFYLCASSITGANYGYTFGSGTRLTVV.

This CDR3 is CASSTGTGGSTNEKLFF. The CDR3 DNA reads TGTGCCAGCAGTACCGGGACAGGGGGATCAACTAATGAAAAACTGTTTTTT. The rearrangement uses TRBV28 and TRBJ1-4, with 11 bases fitting TRBD1. The J segment lost 0 bases and the V segment lost 5 bases, leaving 5 bases of the junction unmatched. The CDR3 runs 17 residues. Germline CDR1 is MDHEN and CDR2 is SYDVKM.

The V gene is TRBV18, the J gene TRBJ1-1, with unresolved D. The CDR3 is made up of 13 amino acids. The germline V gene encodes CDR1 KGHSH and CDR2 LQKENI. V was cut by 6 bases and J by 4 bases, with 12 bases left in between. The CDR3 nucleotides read TGTGCCAGCTCCCCGTCAGGAACCACTGAAGCTTTCTTT. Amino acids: CASSPSGTTEAFF.

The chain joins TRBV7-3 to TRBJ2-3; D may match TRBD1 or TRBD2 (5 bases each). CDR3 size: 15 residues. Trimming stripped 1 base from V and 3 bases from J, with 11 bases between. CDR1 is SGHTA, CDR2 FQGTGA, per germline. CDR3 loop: CASSLNGWGTDTQYF. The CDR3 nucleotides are TGTGCCAGCAGCTTAAATGGGTGGGGGACAGATACGCAGTATTTT.

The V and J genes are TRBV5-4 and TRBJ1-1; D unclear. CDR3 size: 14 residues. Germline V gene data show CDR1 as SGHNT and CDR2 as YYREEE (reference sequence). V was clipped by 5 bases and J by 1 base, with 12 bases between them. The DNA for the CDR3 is TGTGCCAGCAGAATATATGGGTCGAACACTGAAGCTTTCTTT. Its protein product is CASRIYGSNTEAFF.

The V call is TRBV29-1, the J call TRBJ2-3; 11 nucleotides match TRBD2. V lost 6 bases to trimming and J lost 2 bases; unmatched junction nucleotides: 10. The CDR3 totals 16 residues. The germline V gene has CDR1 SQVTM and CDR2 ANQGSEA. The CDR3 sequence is CSVLIGLAGNTDTQYF. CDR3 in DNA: TGCAGCGTCCTGATTGGACTAGCGGGCAACACAGATACGCAGTATTTT.

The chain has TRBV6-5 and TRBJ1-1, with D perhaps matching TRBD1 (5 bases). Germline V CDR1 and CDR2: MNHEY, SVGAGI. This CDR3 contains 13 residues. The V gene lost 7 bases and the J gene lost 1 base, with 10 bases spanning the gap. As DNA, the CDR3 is TGTGCCAGCAATGGGGGGAGGAACACTGAAGCTTTCTTT. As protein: CASNGGRNTEAFF.

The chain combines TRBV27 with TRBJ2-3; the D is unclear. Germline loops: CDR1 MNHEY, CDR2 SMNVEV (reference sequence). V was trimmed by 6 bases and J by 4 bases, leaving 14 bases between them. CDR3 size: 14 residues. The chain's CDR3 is CASSPGLVADTQYF. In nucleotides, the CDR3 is TGTGCCAGCAGCCCGGGTCTCGTTGCAGATACGCAGTATTTT.

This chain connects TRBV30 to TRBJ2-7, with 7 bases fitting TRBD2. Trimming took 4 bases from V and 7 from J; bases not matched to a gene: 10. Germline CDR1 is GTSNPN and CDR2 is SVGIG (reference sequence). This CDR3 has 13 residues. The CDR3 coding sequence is TGTGCCTGGATCCCGCCCGGGGGGAGGGAGCAGTACTTC. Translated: CAWIPPGGREQYF.

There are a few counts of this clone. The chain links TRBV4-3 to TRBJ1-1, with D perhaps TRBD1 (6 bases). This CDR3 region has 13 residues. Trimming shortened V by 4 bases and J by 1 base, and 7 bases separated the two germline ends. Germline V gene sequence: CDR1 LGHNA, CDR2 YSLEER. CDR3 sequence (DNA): TGCGCCAGCAGCCCGGGGGCGAACACTGAAGCTTTCTTT. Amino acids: CASSPGANTEAFF.

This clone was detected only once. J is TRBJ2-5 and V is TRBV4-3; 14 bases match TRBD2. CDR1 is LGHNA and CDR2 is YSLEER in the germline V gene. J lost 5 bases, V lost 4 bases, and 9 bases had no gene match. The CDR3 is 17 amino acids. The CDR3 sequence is CASSLGLAGDSGETQYF. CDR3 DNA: TGCGCCAGCAGCCTGGGACTAGCGGGGGATTCGGGGGAGACCCAGTACTTC.

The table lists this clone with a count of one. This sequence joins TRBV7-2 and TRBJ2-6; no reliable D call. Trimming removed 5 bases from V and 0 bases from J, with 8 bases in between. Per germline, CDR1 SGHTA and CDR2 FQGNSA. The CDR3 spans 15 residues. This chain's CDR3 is CASSLRVSGANVLTF. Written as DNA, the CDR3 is TGTGCCAGCAGCCTACGGGTCTCTGGGGCCAACGTCCTGACTTTC.

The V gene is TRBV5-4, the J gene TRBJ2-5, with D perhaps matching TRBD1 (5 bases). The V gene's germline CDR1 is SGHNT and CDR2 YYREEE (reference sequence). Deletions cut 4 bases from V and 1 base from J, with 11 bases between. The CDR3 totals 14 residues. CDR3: CASSPGQLQETQYF. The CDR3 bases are TGTGCCAGCAGCCCAGGGCAGCTCCAAGAGACCCAGTACTTC.

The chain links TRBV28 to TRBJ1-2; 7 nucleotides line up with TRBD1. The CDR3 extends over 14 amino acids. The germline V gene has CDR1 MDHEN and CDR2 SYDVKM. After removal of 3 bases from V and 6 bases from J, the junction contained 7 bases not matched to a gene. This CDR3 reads CASSLVEGGDGYTF. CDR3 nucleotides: TGTGCCAGCAGTTTGGTTGAAGGGGGCGATGGCTACACCTTC.

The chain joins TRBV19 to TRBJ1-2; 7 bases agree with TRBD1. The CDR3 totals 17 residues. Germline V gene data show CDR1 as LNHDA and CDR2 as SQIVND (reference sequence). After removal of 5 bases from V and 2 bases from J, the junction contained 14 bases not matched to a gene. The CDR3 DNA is TGTGCCAGTAGTGAGCAGGGGGGGTCCGGAGCCAACTATGGCTACACCTTC. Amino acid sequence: CASSEQGGSGANYGYTF.

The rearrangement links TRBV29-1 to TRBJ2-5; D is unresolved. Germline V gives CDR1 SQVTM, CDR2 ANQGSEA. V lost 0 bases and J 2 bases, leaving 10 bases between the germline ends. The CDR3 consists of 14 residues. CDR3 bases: TGCAGCGTTGAAGATCTAGGATATCAAGAGACCCAGTACTTC. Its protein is CSVEDLGYQETQYF. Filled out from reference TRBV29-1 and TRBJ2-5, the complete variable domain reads SAVISQKPSRDICQRGTSLTIQCQVDSQVTMMFWYRQQPGQSLTLIATANQGSEATYESGFVIDKFPISRPNLTFSTLTVSNMSPEDSSIYLCSVEDLGYQETQYFGPGTRLLVL.

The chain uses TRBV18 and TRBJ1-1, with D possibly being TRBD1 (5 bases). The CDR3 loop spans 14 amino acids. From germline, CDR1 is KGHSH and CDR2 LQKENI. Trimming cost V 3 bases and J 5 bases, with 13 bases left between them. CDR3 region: CASSPTGRGTEAFF. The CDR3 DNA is TGTGCCAGCTCACCGACGGGGAGGGGAACTGAAGCTTTCTTT. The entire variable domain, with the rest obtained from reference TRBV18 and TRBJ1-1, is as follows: NAGVMQNPRHLVRRRGQEARLRCSPMKGHSHVYWYRQLPEEGLKFMVYLQKENIIDESGMPKERFSAEFPKEGPSILRIQQVVRGDSAAYFCASSPTGRGTEAFFGQGTRLTVV.